This TCR beta chain was profiled in a study of shared clonotypes between healthy human individuals (dated by TCRdb to 2020 to 2022). Regarding the research as a whole: The cohort comprised two women and a few men aged 18 to 49 years. The study deeply sequenced blood TCR repertoires of about 5 healthy adults to estimate repertoire size and the extent of clonotype sharing between individuals. Libraries were prepared and TCR repertoires were sequenced by different laboratories using diverse techniques, in order to increase sequencing depth and limit assay-specific biases. Leukapheresis yielded between about 0.85 and 10 billion PBMCs per donor. What the study reported, not specific to this receptor: Pairwise subsampling indicated that sequencing depth was expected to affect the degree of clonotype sharing among donors. Sampling was restricted to blood, and TCR repertoires in tissues likely differ from the TCR repertoires found in blood. Because the study included a small number of donors, the genetic and exposure-history diversity represented was limited.

There are 14 amino acids in the CDR3, from cysteine to phenylalanine inclusive. Left in the record is the CDR3 DNA by itself, 42 bases read in frame from the first base. From V the trimming removes 2 bases and from J it removes 4 bases, while the gene matches leave 3 bases of the junction unaccounted for. CDR1 WNHNN and CDR2 SYGVQD are derived from the germline V gene (reference sequence). Healthy HIV-negative adults with no recently reported acute infections or vaccinations were included as donors. Every donor was a Caucasian adult residing in Nashville, Tennessee, USA. For unsorted samples, some 90 million PBMCs were counted and genomic DNA was extracted with the QIAamp DNA Blood Mini kit. Blood was collected by leukapheresis, and PBMCs were isolated by Ficoll-Histopaque density gradient centrifugation and then cryopreserved in liquid nitrogen vapor phase. Using the deep immunoSEQ assay, multiplex PCR amplified TCR CDR3 regions from genomic DNA. Extracted genomic DNA from each cell subset was distributed evenly across all wells of several immunoSEQ 96-well plates, and each plate was treated as a replicate. For unsorted PBMC, each replicate PCR was loaded with about 280 ng genomic DNA, equivalent to roughly 33,000 T cell genomes. Unsorted PBMC genomic DNA was sequenced across ten immunoSEQ deep assay plates. Purified libraries were quantified with a Qubit 3.0 fluorometer, sized on a Bioanalyzer 2100, and re-quantified with the KAPA Library Quantification kit. Every immunoSEQ 96-well plate was sequenced on a separate single-read 150-cycle Illumina NextSeq 550 flow cell. On the study's bioinformatics: The immunoSEQ output contained only junctional sequences without quality scores, so filtering could not match that applied to full-length reads. To assign V/J genes and CDR3, sequences were annotated using PyIR, a Python wrapper for IgBLAST v1.9, with IMGT germline references. Any read was removed if the V/J assignment was weak (E-value above 1e-6), the CDR3 was missing, or the read contained stop codons, out-of-frame junctions, or ambiguous translated residues. V3J clonotypes were defined as sequences sharing the same inferred V gene, J gene, and CDR3 amino acid sequence. The percentage overlap between two repertoires was calculated by dividing the number of shared unique clonotypes by the size of the smaller repertoire. Repertoire richness was assessed with RTK rarefaction, the Chao1 estimator, and Recon v2.1 estimates of unobserved clonotypes. TCRdb stores this immuneACCESS table with in-frame sequences only. Part of the clones is absent; in the studies checked, under half of the shortfall reflects unresolved V genes, and no reason is known for the rest. Clonal size and the V and J genes are those of that table, whereas D and trimming came from the DNA. This sample holds fewer than 650,000 clones; 76% were observed only once. The biggest ten clones account for 10% to 15% of the sample.

In this sample, this clone turned up a few times. No cognate antigen has been identified for it. Per-base quality was not reported, and no clone a single base away is much larger than it. The sequence derives from a woman aged 40 to 50 in good health. Some clones in this sample may be carry-over from other donors' samples. The rearrangement combines TRBV10-1 with TRBJ1-1; TRBD1 agrees with 8 junctional bases. Input material: PBMCs. The sequenced DNA is TGCGCCAGCAGTGAGACAGGGGGACGCACTGAAGCTTTCTTT. It is translated as CASSETGGRTEAFF.